Described below is a single TCR beta chain sequence and its context. One Seattle source followed patients from active infection through their disease course. These data originate in a study of blood T cell repertoires in COVID-19. Study-level information: The study drew acute and convalescent COVID-19 samples from the United States, Italy and Spain. The analysed material was cDNA or gDNA that came from T cells, B-cell-depleted T cells, or PBMCs.

Deletions cut 3 bases from V and 2 bases from J, with 10 bases between. CDR3 length: 14 amino acids. CDR1 KGHSH and CDR2 LQKENI come from the germline V gene. Per the original data handling: The assay estimated nucleated cells by amplifying reference gene primers. Produced via immunoSEQ multiplex PCR; TCRdb's table is partial and in-frame only. V and J calls and clone size come straight from that table; D and trimming were deduced from the DNA. The table has 200,000 or so clones, more than 70% seen once. What was sequenced was peripheral blood. This chain uses TRBV18 with TRBJ1-1; D is unclear. This receptor was identified in a person between 65 and 79 years old with COVID-19, enrolled during active disease. CDR3 in amino acids: CASSPTAGNTEAFF. The CDR3 DNA sequence: TGTGCCAGCTCACCCACCGCGGGAAACACTGAAGCTTTCTTT.